This is a list of T cell receptor beta chains from one sample in a study of OX40 agonist ivuxolimab in advanced cancers. Produced via immunoSEQ multiplex PCR; TCRdb's table is partial and in-frame only. The repertoire has about 73,000 clones, over 80% of them found once; the top ten carry 9.5% to 13%. The sample in question was CD4+ or CD8+ T cells sorted from blood, obtained in a trial of the OX40 agonist ivuxolimab. These TCRs come from an adult with an advanced solid tumor such as melanoma, head and neck, liver or kidney cancer. CDR3s include the opening cysteine and the closing phenylalanine or tryptophan. Each record gives: D gene, clone size, J gene, V gene, CDR3 protein, CDR3 DNA. A D gene is named only where the DNA matches it firmly. Some rows mark clone size as missing; the rest say once, few, many or name a class of expanded clone.

TRBD1 NA TRBJ2-3 TRBV7-9 CASSSRDREWNTQYF TGTGCCAGCAGCTCCCGGGACAGGGAATGGAATACGCAGTATTTT
NA NA TRBJ2-5 TRBV7-9 CASSLAGTEETQYF TGTGCCAGCAGCTTAGCCGGGACCGAAGAGACCCAGTACTTC
TRBD2 NA TRBJ2-2 TRBV19 CASSHRGDTGELFF TGTGCCAGTAGTCACCGGGGGGACACCGGGGAGCTGTTTTTT
NA NA TRBJ2-7 TRBV30 CAWRGLAYEQYF TGTGCCTGGAGGGGACTGGCCTACGAGCAGTACTTC
NA once TRBJ2-2 TRBV5-4 CASSSPRNTGELFF TGTGCCAGCAGCTCACCGCGGAACACCGGGGAGCTGTTTTTT
TRBD1 NA TRBJ1-1 TRBV29-1 CSVPGQGRTEAFF TGCAGCGTCCCGGGACAGGGACGAACTGAAGCTTTCTTT
NA NA TRBJ2-3 TRBV28 CASSQGTLSTDTQYF TGTGCCAGCAGTCAGGGGACATTGAGCACAGATACGCAGTATTTT
NA NA TRBJ2-7 TRBV25-1 CAARDRSSYEQYF TGTGCCGCACGTGACAGGAGCTCCTACGAGCAGTACTTC
TRBD1 NA TRBJ2-1 TRBV25-1 CAASDRGRRNEQFF TGTGCCGCCTCGGACAGGGGGCGGCGGAATGAGCAGTTCTTC
TRBD2 NA TRBJ2-2 TRBV7-9 CASSPPAGGEDTGELFF TGTGCCAGCAGCCCTCCCGCGGGGGGCGAGGACACCGGGGAGCTGTTTTTT
NA NA TRBJ1-1 TRBV13 CASSLEGQLNTEAFF TGTGCCAGCAGCTTAGAAGGACAGCTGAACACTGAAGCTTTCTTT
NA NA TRBJ1-1 TRBV27 CASSSVIGTEAFF TGTGCCAGCAGTTCGGTAATTGGCACTGAAGCTTTCTTT
NA NA TRBJ2-7 TRBV7-9 CASSLGSRGSAYEQYF TGTGCCAGCAGCTTAGGATCGAGGGGGTCGGCCTACGAGCAGTACTTC
NA NA TRBJ1-4 TRBV2 CASATGRVYNEKLFF TGTGCCAGTGCTACAGGTCGGGTTTATAATGAAAAACTGTTTTTT
NA NA TRBJ1-4 TRBV5-1 CASSLWDPNEKLFF TGCGCCAGCAGCTTGTGGGACCCTAATGAAAAACTGTTTTTT
NA NA TRBJ1-1 TRBV19 CASSTGNTEAFF TGTGCCAGTAGTACGGGGAACACTGAAGCTTTCTTT
TRBD2 few TRBJ2-1 TRBV5-1 CASRPPVRGAGGEQFF TGCGCCAGCAGGCCCCCTGTGCGGGGGGCAGGCGGTGAGCAGTTCTTC
NA NA TRBJ2-6 TRBV27 CASSWSTGANVLTF TGTGCCAGCAGTTGGAGCACGGGGGCCAACGTCCTGACTTTC
NA NA TRBJ2-2 TRBV29-1 CSVEVAGDGELFF TGCAGCGTTGAGGTAGCAGGGGACGGGGAGCTGTTTTTT
NA NA TRBJ1-1 TRBV10-3 CAIRRDTYTEAFF TGTGCCATCAGAAGGGACACATACACTGAAGCTTTCTTT
TRBD1 NA TRBJ2-7 TRBV27 CASRIRGPGYEQYF TGTGCCAGCAGAATAAGGGGGCCCGGCTACGAGCAGTACTTC
TRBD2 NA TRBJ2-7 TRBV27 CASSLGGSGYEQYF TGTGCCAGCAGTTTGGGGGGGAGCGGCTATGAGCAGTACTTC
NA NA TRBJ2-5 TRBV6-5 CASSYSKARETQYF TGTGCCAGCAGTTACTCGAAGGCTCGGGAGACCCAGTACTTC
NA NA TRBJ1-1 TRBV7-9 CASSQGLPEAFF TGTGCCAGCAGCCAGGGCTTACCTGAAGCTTTCTTT
TRBD2 once TRBJ2-7 TRBV6-5 CASSRSGGIYEQYF TGTGCCAGCAGTCGAAGCGGGGGAATCTACGAGCAGTACTTC
NA NA TRBJ1-4 TRBV27 CASTRKGPSNEKLFF TGTGCCAGCACCAGAAAGGGACCGAGTAATGAAAAACTGTTTTTT
TRBD1 NA TRBJ1-1 TRBV18 CASSPLRTGETEAFF TGTGCCAGCTCACCCCTCCGCACAGGGGAAACTGAAGCTTTCTTT
TRBD1 NA TRBJ1-2 TRBV27 CASSLSMAGTEFTFYGYTF TGTGCCAGCAGTTTATCGATGGCGGGGACAGAGTTTACTTTCTATGGCTACACCTTC
NA medium-sized TRBJ2-3 TRBV7-8 CASSLVGGRADTQYF TGTGCCAGCAGCTTAGTGGGGGGGCGCGCAGATACGCAGTATTTT
TRBD1 NA TRBJ1-4 TRBV19 CASRDRADLYEKLFF TGTGCCAGTCGGGACAGGGCCGACCTTTATGAAAAACTGTTTTTT
NA medium-sized TRBJ1-1 TRBV27 CASSFGQSAEAFF TGTGCCAGCAGTTTTGGTCAGTCCGCTGAAGCTTTCTTT
NA NA TRBJ1-1 TRBV5-6 CASSLIGGTEAFF TGTGCCAGCAGCTTGATCGGGGGCACTGAAGCTTTCTTT